Given below is one TCR beta chain in context. Its antigen is unknown. This specimen belongs to a study of shared clonotypes between healthy human individuals. Study-wide context: The cohort had two women and a few men, ages 18 to 49. Whole-study findings and limits: The sharing of about 5% of naive CD4 clonotypes was seen across several donors.

The run depth of the assay was deep. In the authors' workflow: Junction-only immunoSEQ sequences carried no quality scores, so filtering differed. Sequencing used immunoSEQ multiplex PCR; TCRdb keeps in-frame clones, though not all of them. V, J and clone size derive from that table, while D and trimming were established from the DNA sequence. The sample consists of around 940,000 clones, 76% of them appearing once. The CDR3 is 14 amino acids. CDR1 is MNHEY and CDR2 is SVGAGI in the germline V gene. The V end was cut by 7 bases, the J end by 5 bases, with 17 bases between. Material for sequencing was memory CD4+ T cells sorted from blood. The subset was: CD45RA-negative fraction. V is TRBV6-5 and J is TRBJ1-1; possible D gene TRBD1, 6 bases. The clonotype originates from a man aged 18 to 29 in good health. In DNA, the CDR3 is TGTGCCAGCATTGAAAATTACAGGGCGACTGAAGCTTTCTTT. Its translation is CASIENYRATEAFF.